This is a list of T cell receptor beta chains from one sample in a study of PD-1 blockade in classical Hodgkin lymphoma. Clones were sequenced by immunoSEQ multiplex PCR, and TCRdb holds only the in-frame ones, with some missing. The data show about 35,000 clones, 90% seen once. Here the sequenced sample was CD4+ T cells from blood, taken at baseline. These receptors all stem from a human donor with classical Hodgkin lymphoma. Each CDR3 is given with its conserved first and last residue. Each record gives: clone size, J gene, D gene, V gene, CDR3 DNA, CDR3 protein. D genes are given only for firm matches. Size values are once, few and many counts, or a class for expanded clones, and some rows have none.

>-|TRBJ1-1|-|TRBV27
TGTGCCAGCAGTTTGGGGCCCCAAACTGAAGCTTTCTTT
CASSLGPQTEAFF
>-|TRBJ1-4|-|TRBV5-1
TGCGCCAGTCAACAGGGAAGGGACGAAAAACTGTTTTTT
CASQQGRDEKLFF
>-|TRBJ1-4|-|TRBV5-4
TGTGCCAGCAGCTTGTCTTTAGCAGGGAACGAAAAACTGTTTTTT
CASSLSLAGNEKLFF
>-|TRBJ2-5|TRBD1|TRBV29-1
TGCAGCGTCGACAGGGAGTCGGAGACCCAGTACTTC
CSVDRESETQYF
>-|TRBJ2-3|-|TRBV29-1
TGCAGCGTTGAAGTGTCAGACACAGATACGCAGTATTTT
CSVEVSDTDTQYF
>-|TRBJ2-4|-|TRBV19
TGTGCCAGTAGCCCGGGACTTGGAGGAGCCAAAAACATTCAGTACTTC
CASSPGLGGAKNIQYF
>-|TRBJ1-2|-|TRBV28
TGTGCCAGCAGTTTCACAGGGACGTATGGCTACACCTTC
CASSFTGTYGYTF
>-|TRBJ2-7|-|TRBV27
TGTGCCAGCAGCCGGACGTTTGCCTACGAGCAGTACTTC
CASSRTFAYEQYF
>once|TRBJ1-5|-|TRBV4-1
TGCGCCAGCAGCCAAGAGGTCTCCTTTAATCAGCCCCAGCATTTT
CASSQEVSFNQPQHF
>-|TRBJ2-3|-|TRBV30
TGTGCCTGGGAGATATGGGACCCAGGGGTCGGAAATACGCAGTATTTT
CAWEIWDPGVGNTQYF
>-|TRBJ2-1|TRBD2|TRBV4-1
TGCGCCAGCAGCCAGGAAACTAGCGAAAGCTCCTACAATGAGCAGTTCTTC
CASSQETSESSYNEQFF
>-|TRBJ1-2|-|TRBV29-1
TGCAGCGTCAGTCTGGGGCAGAAGAACTATGGCTACACCTTC
CSVSLGQKNYGYTF
>-|TRBJ2-1|TRBD2|TRBV28
TGTGCCAGCAGTTTATTTCCTAGCGGGAGATATAGTTCCTACAATGAGCAGTTCTTC
CASSLFPSGRYSSYNEQFF
>-|TRBJ2-1|-|TRBV7-9
TGTGCCAGTACGGCCCTCTCCTACAATGAGCAGTTCTTC
CASTALSYNEQFF
>few|TRBJ1-2|-|TRBV29-1
TGCAGCGTTGAAAACAACAGCTTCGGGGGCTACACCTTC
CSVENNSFGGYTF
>-|TRBJ1-2|-|TRBV6-5
TGTGCCAGCAGTTACTCCTTCGACGGCACTGGCTACACCTTC
CASSYSFDGTGYTF
>-|TRBJ2-7|-|TRBV5-1
TGCGCCAGCAGCTTGGGCCGGCACTACGAGCAGTACTTC
CASSLGRHYEQYF
>few|TRBJ1-2|-|TRBV19
TGTGCCAGTAGGAGTTTGGACTATGGCTACACCTTC
CASRSLDYGYTF
>-|TRBJ1-4|-|TRBV19
TGTGCCAGTAGTGCCGCGGACTCAACTAATGAAAAACTGTTTTTT
CASSAADSTNEKLFF
>-|TRBJ1-1|TRBD1|TRBV7-6
TGTGCCAGCAGCTTAGTGACAGGGAGAAACACTGAAGCTTTCTTT
CASSLVTGRNTEAFF
>-|TRBJ2-3|TRBD2|TRBV6-4
TGTGCCAGCAGCCCACTAGCGGGAGGGTTAATCGGAAGAGATACGCAGTATTTT
CASSPLAGGLIGRDTQYF
>-|TRBJ1-2|TRBD1|TRBV5-1
TGCGCCAGCAGCTTGGGGGACAGGGGGCTCACTAACTATGGCTACACCTTC
CASSLGDRGLTNYGYTF
>-|TRBJ1-5|-|TRBV27
TGTGCCAGCAGTTTAACTTCGGGCAGCAATCAGCCCCAGCATTTT
CASSLTSGSNQPQHF
>-|TRBJ1-4|-|TRBV28
TGTGCCAGCAGTGGAACAGAGACTAATGAAAAACTGTTTTTT
CASSGTETNEKLFF
>-|TRBJ2-2|-|TRBV29-1
TGCAGCGGCCAAGACAGGAGAAACACCGGGGAGCTGTTTTTT
CSGQDRRNTGELFF
>-|TRBJ1-3|-|TRBV6-5
TGTGCCAGCAGTTACTCGACACCGAATGGAAACACCATATATTTT
CASSYSTPNGNTIYF
>-|TRBJ2-6|-|TRBV11-3
TGTGCCAGCAGCTCAGGGACTTCCTCTGGGGCCAACGTCCTGACTTTC
CASSSGTSSGANVLTF
>-|TRBJ2-7|TRBD1|TRBV5-6
TGTGCCAGCAGGTTTCTACCCACCGGGACAGGGGGAGAGCAGTACTTC
CASRFLPTGTGGEQYF
>-|TRBJ2-7|TRBD1|TRBV7-2
TGTGCCAGCAGCCCGACAGGGGGCACCTACGAGCAGTACTTC
CASSPTGGTYEQYF
>-|TRBJ2-7|-|TRBV19
TGTGCCAGTAGTATTGGGGGACTGTACGAGCAGTACTTC
CASSIGGLYEQYF
>-|TRBJ1-6|-|TRBV2
TGTGCCAGCAGCGCCGTAGGCAATTCACCCCTCCACTTT
CASSAVGNSPLHF
>-|TRBJ1-3|-|TRBV7-6
TGTGCCAGCAGCTTAGCCCCGCAGGGGCCCCTCTCTGGAAACACCATATATTTT
CASSLAPQGPLSGNTIYF
>-|TRBJ2-1|TRBD2|TRBV4-1
TGCGCCAGCAGCCAAGTCAGGAGCGGGGGGCTCTACAATGAGCAGTTCTTC
CASSQVRSGGLYNEQFF
>-|TRBJ2-5|TRBD1|TRBV29-1
TGCAGCGCGGGGACAGGGGCCCAAGAGACCCAGTACTTC
CSAGTGAQETQYF
>-|TRBJ2-6|-|TRBV11-2
TGTGCCAGCAGCTCAAATCGGGCTGGGGCCAACGTCCTGACTTTC
CASSSNRAGANVLTF
>-|TRBJ1-5|TRBD1|TRBV2
TGTGCCAGCGGGGGACAGGGTGGCAATCAGCCCCAGCATTTT
CASGGQGGNQPQHF
>-|TRBJ1-5|-|TRBV30
TGTGCCTGGAGCGACCGGGACATAAATCAGCCCCAGCATTTT
CAWSDRDINQPQHF